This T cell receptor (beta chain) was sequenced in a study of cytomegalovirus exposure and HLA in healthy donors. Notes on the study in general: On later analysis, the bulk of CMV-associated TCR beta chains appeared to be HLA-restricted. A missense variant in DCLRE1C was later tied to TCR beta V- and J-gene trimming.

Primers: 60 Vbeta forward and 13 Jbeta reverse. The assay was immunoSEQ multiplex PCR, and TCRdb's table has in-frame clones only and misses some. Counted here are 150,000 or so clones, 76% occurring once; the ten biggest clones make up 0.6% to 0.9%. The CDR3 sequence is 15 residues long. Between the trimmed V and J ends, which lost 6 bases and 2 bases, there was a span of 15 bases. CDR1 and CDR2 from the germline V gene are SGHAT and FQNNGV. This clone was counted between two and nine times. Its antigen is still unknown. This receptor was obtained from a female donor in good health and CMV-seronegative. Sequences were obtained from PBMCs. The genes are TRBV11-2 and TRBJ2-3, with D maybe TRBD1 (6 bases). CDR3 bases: TGTGCCAGCAGACCTGAAGGGGGTAACACAGATACGCAGTATTTT. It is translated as CASRPEGGNTDTQYF.